The 18 T cell receptor beta chains given below trace back to one sample, sequenced in a study of T cells after yellow fever vaccination. TCRdb called the 5' RACE reads again in MiXCR, with one record for every CDR3 protein. This table holds approximately 610,000 distinct CDR3 sequences, 17% found once. The sequencing here drew on PBMCs, taken around 5 days after the first yellow fever vaccination. The receptors here all came from a man between 18 and 35 years old who received the YFV17D yellow fever vaccine.

The chain links TRBV29-1 to TRBJ2-1; TRBD2 matches at 7 bases. V lost 4 bases, J lost 6 bases, and 3 bases stayed unmatched. Germline assignment: CDR1 SQVTM and CDR2 ANQGSEA. The CDR3 spans 12 residues. The CDR3 DNA is TGCAGCGTTGTTTGGGGGGGCAATGAGCAGTTCTTC. Translation: CSVVWGGNEQFF.

V gene TRBV10-2 combines with J gene TRBJ2-1, with 12 positions matching TRBD2. Unmatched junction bases numbered 9, after V lost 5 bases and J lost 7 bases. The CDR3 extends over 16 amino acids. Germline assignment: CDR1 WSHSY and CDR2 SAAADI. CDR3 sequence (DNA): TGCGCCAGCAGTAACGAACTAGCGGGGGGCAGGAATGAGCAGTTCTTC. Translation: CASSNELAGGRNEQFF.

The rearrangement joins TRBV7-8 to TRBJ2-6, with D maybe TRBD2 (5 bases). The ends were cut back, 5 bases at V and 2 bases at J, with 13 bases in the middle. CDR3 length equals 16 residues. Germline V gene lookup returns CDR1 SGHVS and CDR2 FQNEAQ. This chain's CDR3 is CASSPFGVTGANVLTF. The CDR3 nucleotides read TGTGCCAGCAGCCCCTTCGGGGTTACTGGGGCCAACGTCCTGACTTTC.

This clonotype has only one observation. The gene calls are TRBV7-2 and TRBJ1-2; no clear D. Germline CDR1 is SGHTA and CDR2 is FQGNSA. V lost 1 base, J lost 6 bases, and 12 bases lay in between. This CDR3 is 14 amino acids long. In DNA form, the CDR3 reads TGTGCCAGCAGCTTAGAGGCAAGGGAACATGGCTACACCTTC. It yields the protein CASSLEAREHGYTF. Full variable domain (remainder filled in from reference TRBV7-2 and TRBJ1-2): GAGVSQSPSNKVTEKGKDVELRCDPISGHTALYWYRQSLGQGLEFLIYFQGNSAPDKSGLPSDRFSAERTGGSVSTLTIQRTQQEDSAVYLCASSLEAREHGYTFGSGTRLTVV.

This clonotype has a handful of counts. The V and J genes are TRBV5-1 and TRBJ2-6, with a tentative D call TRBD1 (5 bases). The germline V and J ends were trimmed by 1 base and 0 bases, with 11 bases remaining between them. Germline V gives CDR1 SGHRS, CDR2 YFSETQ. This CDR3 has 17 residues. The CDR3 sequence is CASSLSQGLSGANVLTF. CDR3 nucleotide sequence: TGCGCCAGCAGCTTGAGCCAGGGCCTCTCTGGGGCCAACGTCCTGACTTTC. Together with reference TRBV5-1 and TRBJ2-6, the CDR3 gives the full variable domain: KAGVTQTPRYLIKTRGQQVTLSCSPISGHRSVSWYQQTPGQGLQFLFEYFSETQRNKGNFPGRFSGRQFSNSRSEMNVSTLELGDSALYLCASSLSQGLSGANVLTFGAGSRLTVL.

This clonotype was seen ten or more times. The chain carries TRBV12-3 or TRBV12-4 and TRBJ2-7; TRBD1 is a possible D gene (7 bases). This CDR3 has 14 amino acids. V lost 3 bases and J lost 4, with 13 bases in between. Here the CDR3 reads CASSLAGGIYEQYV. The DNA for the CDR3 is TGTGCCAGCAGTTTGGCAGGGGGGATATACGAGCAGTACGTC.

This clonotype was found a few times. The chain links TRBV28 to TRBJ1-2, with D possibly matching TRBD1 (6 bases). The CDR3 spans 14 residues. V was trimmed by 7 bases and J by 6 bases, leaving 18 bases between them. CDR1 and CDR2 (germline): MDHEN, SYDVKM. This CDR3 is CASIRQDPLDGYTF. In DNA, the CDR3 is TGTGCCAGCATAAGACAGGACCCACTTGATGGCTACACCTTC.

The V gene is TRBV7-6, the J gene TRBJ2-3; perhaps TRBD2 as D (5 bases). Looked up from germline, CDR1 is SGHVS and CDR2 is FNYEAQ. This CDR3 contains 16 residues. V was pared by 5 bases and J by 3 bases, with 18 bases between. CDR3 DNA: TGTGCCAGCAGCCCCTCGGAGTATCCGGGAACAGATACGCAGTATTTT. This encodes CASSPSEYPGTDTQYF.

The table lists this clonotype with a count of one. V is TRBV5-1 and J is TRBJ1-2; no clear D. Germline V gene sequence: CDR1 SGHRS, CDR2 YFSETQ. The CDR3 contains 13 residues. V was cut by 6 bases and J by 2 bases, with 11 bases left in between. CDR3 sequence (DNA): TGCGCCAGCAACGAGGGTAGCAACTATGGCTACACCTTC. This encodes CASNEGSNYGYTF.

This clonotype was counted between two and nine times. The chain joins TRBV2 to TRBJ1-5; D might be TRBD1 (6 bases). V lost 3 bases and J 7 bases, leaving 13 bases between the germline ends. Germline assignment: CDR1 SNHLY and CDR2 FYNNEI. This CDR3 is built from 14 residues. CDR3 in amino acids: CASSEGQGFQPQHF. The CDR3 DNA reads as TGTGCCAGCAGTGAGGGGCAGGGGTTCCAGCCCCAGCATTTT. Together with reference TRBV2 and TRBJ1-5, the CDR3 gives the full variable domain: EPEVTQTPSHQVTQMGQEVILRCVPISNHLYFYWYRQILGQKVEFLVSFYNNEISEKSEIFDDQFSVERPDGSNFTLKIRSTKLEDSAMYFCASSEGQGFQPQHFGDGTRLSIL.

This clonotype appeared once. The rearrangement links TRBV24-1 to TRBJ2-1, with D uncertain. V dropped 3 bases and J dropped 2 bases, with 16 bases sitting between them. There are 17 residues in the CDR3. Germline V lookup: CDR1 KGHDR, CDR2 SFDVKD. CDR3: CATSDPTHPGTYNEQFF. For the CDR3, the DNA is TGTGCCACCAGTGATCCGACCCACCCCGGCACCTACAATGAGCAGTTCTTC.

This clonotype was counted ten times or more. CDR3: CASRSLVGLWNTGELFF. As DNA, the CDR3 is TGTGCCAGCAGGTCTCTTGTGGGGCTGTGGAACACCGGGGAGCTGTTTTTT. The chain has TRBV12-3 or TRBV12-4 and TRBJ2-2, with D perhaps matching TRBD1 (5 bases). V lost 6 bases and J 1 base, leaving 18 bases between the germline ends. The CDR3 is 17 amino acids.

This clonotype has only one observation. The genes are TRBV20-1 and TRBJ2-5; TRBD2 matches at 11 bases. Germline CDR1 reads DFQATT; CDR2 reads SNEGSKA (reference sequence). The CDR3 is 16 residues long. The V and J ends lost 3 bases and 0 bases, in that order; junction bases with no gene match: 6. Here the CDR3 reads CSASKLAGANQETQYF. As DNA, the CDR3 is TGCAGTGCTAGCAAACTAGCGGGGGCCAACCAAGAGACCCAGTACTTC.

This clonotype was recorded a few times. The chain joins TRBV5-1 to TRBJ2-1; D unclear. V was shortened by 5 bases and J by 8 bases, with 8 bases between the two germline ends. The CDR3 extends over 11 amino acids. Germline CDR1 reads SGHRS; CDR2 reads YFSETQ. The CDR3 loop is CASSRVDEQFF. The CDR3 coding sequence is TGCGCCAGCAGTAGGGTGGATGAGCAGTTCTTC.

This chain links TRBV9 with TRBJ2-5; TRBD2 aligns across 12 bases. Germline V gene lookup returns CDR1 SGDLS and CDR2 YYNGEE. The CDR3 has 14 amino acids. The V and J ends lost 2 bases and 6 bases, in that order; junction bases with no gene match: 2. The CDR3 sequence is CASSVTSGGKTQYF. CDR3 sequence (DNA): TGTGCCAGCAGCGTTACTAGCGGGGGGAAGACCCAGTACTTC.

This sequence joins TRBV20-1 and TRBJ1-1; 8 bases are shared with TRBD1. CDR1 DFQATT and CDR2 SNEGSKA come from the germline V gene (reference sequence). J lost 3 bases, V lost 3 bases, and 3 bases had no gene match. The CDR3 covers 13 residues. CDR3 loop: CSASRGPDTEAFF. The CDR3 DNA reads as TGCAGTGCTAGCAGGGGGCCTGACACTGAAGCTTTCTTT.

This chain joins TRBV5-1 and TRBJ2-5, with 7 nucleotides matching TRBD1. V was clipped by 3 bases and J by 1 base; unmatched bases: 6. The CDR3 length is 15 residues. Germline lookup yields CDR1 SGHRS and CDR2 YFSETQ. The CDR3 loop reads CASSWGQPIQETQYF. The CDR3, as DNA: TGCGCCAGCAGCTGGGGACAGCCCATCCAAGAGACCCAGTACTTC.

This rearrangement joins TRBV9 to TRBJ2-1; D is perhaps TRBD2 (5 bases). The V gene lost 3 bases and the J gene lost 10 bases, with 11 bases spanning the gap. Germline lookup yields CDR1 SGDLS and CDR2 YYNGEE. The CDR3 has 12 amino acids. The CDR3 protein is CASSEPREEQFF. The CDR3 region has the DNA TGTGCCAGCAGCGAACCTCGGGAAGAGCAGTTCTTC.